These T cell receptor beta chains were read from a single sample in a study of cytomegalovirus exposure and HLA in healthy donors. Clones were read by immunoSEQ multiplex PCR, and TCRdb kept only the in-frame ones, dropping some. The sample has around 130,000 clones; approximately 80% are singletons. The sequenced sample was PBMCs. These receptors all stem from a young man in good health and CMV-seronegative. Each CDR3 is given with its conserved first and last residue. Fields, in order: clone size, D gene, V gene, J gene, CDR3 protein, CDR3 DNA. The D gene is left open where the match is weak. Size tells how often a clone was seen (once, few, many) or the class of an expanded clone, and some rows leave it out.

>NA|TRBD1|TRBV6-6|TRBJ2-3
CAGGQGADTQYF
TGTGCCGGGGGACAGGGGGCAGATACGCAGTATTTT
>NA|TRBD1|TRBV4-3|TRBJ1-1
CASSRVDRGDTEAFF
TGCGCCAGCAGCCGCGTTGACAGGGGGGACACTGAAGCTTTCTTT
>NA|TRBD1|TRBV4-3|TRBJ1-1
CASSSLSTGDNTEAFF
TGCGCCAGCAGCTCTCTATCCACAGGGGACAACACTGAAGCTTTCTTT
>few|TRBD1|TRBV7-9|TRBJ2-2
CASSTKIWDRVITGELFF
TGTGCCAGCAGCACCAAGATTTGGGACAGGGTAATCACCGGGGAGCTGTTTTTT
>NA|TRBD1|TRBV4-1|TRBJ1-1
CASSQQGQLNTEAFF
TGCGCCAGCAGCCAGCAGGGACAGCTGAACACTGAAGCTTTCTTT
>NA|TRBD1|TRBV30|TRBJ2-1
CAWRRTGDYNEQFF
TGTGCCTGGAGACGGACAGGGGACTACAATGAGCAGTTCTTC
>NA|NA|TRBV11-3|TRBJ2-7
CASSLGHGRSEQYF
TGTGCCAGCAGCCTGGGACACGGGAGGTCCGAGCAGTACTTC
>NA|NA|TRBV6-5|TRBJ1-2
CASSQSNHGGYTF
TGTGCCAGCAGCCAATCAAACCACGGGGGCTACACCTTC
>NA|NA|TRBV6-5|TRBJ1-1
CASSYVSRNTEAFF
TGTGCCAGCAGTTACGTCTCCAGGAACACTGAAGCTTTCTTT
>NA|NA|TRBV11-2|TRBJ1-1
CASSQGWGNTEAFF
TGTGCCAGCAGCCAGGGATGGGGAAACACTGAAGCTTTCTTT
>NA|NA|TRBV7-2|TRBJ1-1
CASSLGVGGTEAFF
TGTGCCAGCAGCTTAGGGGTCGGCGGCACTGAAGCTTTCTTT
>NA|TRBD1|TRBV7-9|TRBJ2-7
CASSSVQGASHEQYF
TGTGCCAGCAGCTCAGTACAGGGGGCGTCCCACGAGCAGTACTTC
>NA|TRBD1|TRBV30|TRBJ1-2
CAWSVGQGYGYTF
TGTGCCTGGAGTGTGGGACAGGGTTATGGCTACACCTTC
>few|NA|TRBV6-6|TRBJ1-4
CASSDGTIIQKLFF
TGTGCCAGCAGTGACGGGACAATTATACAAAAACTGTTTTTT
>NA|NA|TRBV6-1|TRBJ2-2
CASSEGRRSRAGELFF
TGTGCCAGCAGTGAGGGGAGGAGGAGTAGGGCCGGGGAGCTGTTTTTT
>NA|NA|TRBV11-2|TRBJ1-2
CASSIVGGPFRGYTF
TGTGCCAGCAGCATCGTCGGGGGGCCTTTCCGTGGCTACACCTTC
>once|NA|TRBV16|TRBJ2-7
CASSPHIYSNVIEQYF
TGTGCCAGCAGCCCCCACATCTACAGTAACGTAATAGAGCAGTACTTC
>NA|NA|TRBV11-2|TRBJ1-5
CASSSEKFGYSNQPQHF
TGTGCCAGCAGCTCGGAGAAGTTTGGCTATAGCAATCAGCCCCAGCATTTT
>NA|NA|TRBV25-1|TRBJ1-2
CASSLARGIGYTF
TGTGCCAGCAGCCTCGCACGGGGAATTGGCTACACCTTC
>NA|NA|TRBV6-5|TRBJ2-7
CASNELGLGYEQYF
TGTGCCAGCAATGAATTGGGGCTAGGCTACGAGCAGTACTTC
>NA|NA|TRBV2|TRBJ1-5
CASSGRGESNQPQHF
TGTGCCAGCAGTGGACGGGGGGAAAGCAATCAGCCCCAGCATTTT
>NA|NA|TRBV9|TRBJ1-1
CASSVETGSEAFF
TGTGCCAGCAGCGTAGAGACGGGGAGTGAAGCTTTCTTT
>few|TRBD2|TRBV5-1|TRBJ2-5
CASRSTSVGVETQYF
TGCGCCAGCAGATCGACTAGCGTGGGGGTAGAGACCCAGTACTTC